The 16 T cell receptor beta chains reported below all come from one sample, sequenced in a study of identical twins. TCRdb itself ran the 5' RACE reads through MiXCR, one entry per CDR3 protein. The sample lists more than 400,000 distinct CDR3 sequences, 15% seen once, with roughly 0.42% in the top ten. The sample also formed part of further work on yellow fever vaccine responses in identical twins.

The sample comprised CD4+ T cells sorted from blood. These receptors were obtained from a woman aged 18 to 35 in good health.

This clonotype appeared a few times. The V and J genes are TRBV5-1 and TRBJ2-3; D uncertain. Trimming removed 4 bases at V and 6 bases at J, with 9 bases between. Germline values: CDR1 SGHRS, CDR2 YFSETQ. The CDR3 has 12 residues. The CDR3 DNA follows: TGCGCCAGCAGCCCCGGTATGGATACGCAGTATTTT. It encodes CASSPGMDTQYF.

A few counts support this clonotype. V and J are TRBV24-1 and TRBJ2-1; the match to TRBD2 covers 14 bases. Germline V lookup: CDR1 KGHDR, CDR2 SFDVKD. This CDR3 has 15 amino acids. Trimming cost V 3 bases and J 10 bases; bases outside gene matches: 4. CDR3 sequence reads: CATSDGTSGRFEQFF. DNA of the CDR3: TGTGCCACCAGTGATGGGACTAGCGGGAGATTCGAGCAGTTCTTC.

This clonotype was picked up a small number of times. The chain carries TRBV3-1 and TRBJ2-7, with a possible D match to TRBD2 (5 bases). The CDR3 consists of 15 residues. Germline-derived CDR1 and CDR2 are LGHDT and YNNKEL (reference sequence). V lost 1 base and J 2 bases, leaving 12 bases between the germline ends. In DNA, the CDR3 is TGTGCCAGCAGCCAAGCGGCTAGCTGGACCTACGAGCAGTACTTC. It translates to CASSQAASWTYEQYF.

The chain carries TRBV12-3 or TRBV12-4 and TRBJ2-2; D is unresolved. The CDR3 runs to 17 residues. Trimming pared 3 bases from V and 4 bases from J, leaving 18 bases between. CDR3 in amino acids: CASSLNLLRTGTGELFF. The CDR3, as DNA: TGTGCCAGCAGTTTGAATTTGCTGCGAACGGGCACCGGGGAGCTGTTTTTT.

The chain carries TRBV11-2 and TRBJ2-3; TRBD2 might be the D (5 bases). Trimming shortened V by 1 base and J by 5 bases, and 10 bases separated the two germline ends. The CDR3 has 14 residues. Germline values: CDR1 SGHAT, CDR2 FQNNGV. CDR3 bases: TGTGCCAGCAGCTTAGGATCCGGGAAAGATACGCAGTATTTT. It encodes CASSLGSGKDTQYF.

This clonotype was counted between two and nine times. V and J are TRBV9 and TRBJ2-2; TRBD2 matches 11 bases. This CDR3 has 16 residues. J lost 4 bases, V lost 3 bases, and 5 bases had no gene match. Looked up from germline, CDR1 is SGDLS and CDR2 is YYNGEE. The DNA of the CDR3 is TGTGCCAGCAGCGCGACTAGCGGGGTTGTCACCGGGGAGCTGTTTTTT. This codes for CASSATSGVVTGELFF.

The rearrangement links TRBV7-6 to TRBJ2-1; D call uncertain. Germline V gene lookup returns CDR1 SGHVS and CDR2 FNYEAQ. CDR3 length: 14 residues. Trimming shortened V by 2 bases and J by 4 bases, and 9 bases separated the two germline ends. CDR3 residues: CASSLSWLYNEQFF. The CDR3 DNA is TGTGCCAGCAGCTTATCATGGCTGTACAATGAGCAGTTCTTC. The full variable domain, in which reference TRBV7-6 and TRBJ2-1 provide the parts outside the CDR3, is GAGVSQSPRYKVTKRGQDVALRCDPISGHVSLYWYRQALGQGPEFLTYFNYEAQQDKSGLPNDRFSAERPEGSISTLTIQRTEQRDSAMYRCASSLSWLYNEQFFGPGTRLTVL.

About this clonotype: Here the CDR3 omits its conserved ending phenylalanine or tryptophan, so a read error is the likely source. V usage is TRBV7-9 and J usage is TRBJ2-3; 7 bases map to TRBD1. After removal of 8 bases from V and 1 base from J, the junction contained 12 bases not matched to a gene. Germline CDR1 reads SEHNR; CDR2 reads FQNEAQ (reference sequence). This CDR3 is built from 16 residues. The CDR3 sequence: CASGPRTGTGTDTQYL. CDR3 nucleotide sequence: TGTGCCAGCGGCCCTCGCACCGGGACAGGCACAGATACGCAGTATTTG.

The genes are TRBV12-3 or TRBV12-4 and TRBJ2-3, with D possibly being TRBD1 or TRBD2 (5 bases each). The CDR3 has 14 residues. Trimming removed 7 bases from V and 1 base from J, with 12 bases in between. The CDR3, as DNA: TGTGCCAGCACCCTTAGGGACCGCACAGATACGCAGTATTTT. Translating gives CASTLRDRTDTQYF.

This clonotype was observed a few times. CDR3 nucleotides: TGCGCCAGCAGCCCTAGTCAGTCGACCGGAGGCATTCAGTACTTC. Translating gives CASSPSQSTGGIQYF. The rearrangement links TRBV5-1 to TRBJ2-4; D possibly corresponds to TRBD2 (5 bases). The CDR3 has 15 amino acids. The V end was cut by 4 bases, the J end by 9 bases, with 20 bases between. Germline CDR1 and CDR2: SGHRS and YFSETQ.

The rearrangement links TRBV29-1 to TRBJ2-5; no reliable D call. This CDR3 contains 12 residues. The germline V gene encodes CDR1 SQVTM and CDR2 ANQGSEA. The V and J ends lost 3 bases and 5 bases respectively, with 10 bases between them. The CDR3 spells CSVDHSGETQYF. CDR3 coding DNA: TGCAGCGTTGACCATTCCGGGGAGACCCAGTACTTC.

This clonotype was observed a few times. The J gene is TRBJ2-3, the V gene TRBV11-2, with 8 nucleotides matching TRBD1. Germline V gene lookup returns CDR1 SGHAT and CDR2 FQNNGV. The CDR3 covers 16 residues. Trimming took 1 base from V and 5 from J; bases not matched to a gene: 8. CDR3 nucleotide sequence: TGTGCCAGCAGCTTAGTGGCAGGGGGCCGATTAGATACGCAGTATTTT. Protein product: CASSLVAGGRLDTQYF.

This chain joins TRBV6-1 and TRBJ2-5, with 7 bases that match TRBD1. V shed 7 bases, J shed 5 bases, and the junction held 19 bases outside the gene matches. CDR3 length: 17 amino acids. CDR1 is MNHNS and CDR2 is SASEGT in the germline V gene. CDR3 region: CASKHTTGAGAMETQYF. DNA of the CDR3: TGTGCCAGCAAACATACTACAGGGGCCGGCGCGATGGAGACCCAGTACTTC.

The gene calls are TRBV20-1 and TRBJ2-3; 7 bases are a match to TRBD2. Trimming removed 3 bases from V and 3 bases from J; junction bases left unmatched: 0. Germline V gene data show CDR1 as DFQATT and CDR2 as SNEGSKA (reference sequence). The CDR3 loop spans 12 amino acids. The CDR3 region has the DNA TGCAGTGCTAGGCGGGGGACAGATACGCAGTATTTT. As protein: CSARRGTDTQYF.

CDR3 in amino acids: CSVAQGTFGSPLHF. In DNA, the CDR3 is TGCAGCGTTGCACAGGGGACTTTTGGGTCACCCCTCCACTTT. V is TRBV29-1 and J is TRBJ1-6; 7 bases match TRBD1. V lost 4 bases to trimming and J lost 10 bases; unmatched junction nucleotides: 10. The CDR3 runs 14 residues. In germline, CDR1 is SQVTM, CDR2 ANQGSEA. Drawing the rest from reference TRBV29-1 and TRBJ1-6, the complete variable domain is SAVISQKPSRDICQRGTSLTIQCQVDSQVTMMFWYRQQPGQSLTLIATANQGSEATYESGFVIDKFPISRPNLTFSTLTVSNMSPEDSSIYLCSVAQGTFGSPLHFGNGTRLTVT.

This chain joins TRBV7-2 and TRBJ2-3; 8 bases map to TRBD2. The CDR3 length is 15 residues. The germline V gene encodes CDR1 SGHTA and CDR2 FQGNSA. Losses at the gene ends were 4 bases for V and 6 bases for J; bases not matched to a gene: 9. The CDR3 protein is CASSSTGGRWDTQYF. The CDR3 DNA sequence: TGTGCCAGCAGCTCCACGGGCGGGAGGTGGGATACGCAGTATTTT.